This T cell receptor (beta chain) came from a study of T cell responses to AZD1222 COVID-19 vaccine. The data were produced by immunoSEQ multiplex PCR, yet TCRdb's version contains in-frame clones alone and is incomplete. Counted here are 130,000 or so clones, roughly 90% occurring once; the ten biggest clones make up 4%. In the case of this clone: As yet, its antigen is unknown.

The length of the CDR3 is 15 residues. From germline, CDR1 is MNHEY and CDR2 SMNVEV (reference sequence). Trimming stripped 2 bases from V and 0 bases from J, with 8 bases between. Findings of the study overall: Among AZD1222 vaccinees, only five to seven were seropositive at baseline. CD4 TCRs linked to vaccination spanned spike, dominating at 160-218 and 743-854. In all cases, repertoires were sampled only after the peak T cell response.

The sequence was obtained from an adult who received the AZD1222 COVID-19 vaccine. The source material was peripheral blood, sampled 28 days after the second AZD1222 dose. The rearrangement joins TRBV27 to TRBJ2-1; D not resolved. This CDR3 is CASSLSRSSYNEQFF. The CDR3 bases are TGTGCCAGCAGTTTAAGTAGGAGCTCCTACAATGAGCAGTTCTTC.